The following is a T cell receptor (beta chain) sequence with its context. Its antigen is still unknown. These data originate in a study of blood T cells in healthy people across ages. Study-level information: When template switching was applied, about one barcoded beta molecule was captured per two T cells. General study results and limits: The study could not conclusively compare naive and antigen-experienced cells, given its unsorted PBMCs. TCR beta diversity, measured per million T cells, fell in a roughly linear way with age.

It was with a sample-barcoded 5' primer and a J-beta primer mix that a second PCR of about 6 to 11 cycles was run. Each CDR3 protein is one row after TCRdb ran MiXCR on the 5' RACE reads. This table has about 970,000 distinct CDR3 sequences, roughly 47% appearing once. V was pared by 3 bases and J by 11 bases, with 15 bases of the junction left unmatched. The CDR3 spans 15 residues. CDR1 and CDR2 (germline): SGHDT, YYEEEE. This receptor was obtained from a woman aged 60 to 75 in good health. V gene TRBV5-6 combines with J gene TRBJ2-3; 7 nucleotides agree with TRBD1. Sequencing was performed on blood. DNA of the CDR3: TGTGCCAGCAGCTCGCCCCCACAGGGGTTATACGAGCAGTATTTT. The encoded protein is CASSSPPQGLYEQYF. The full variable domain, its missing parts supplied by reference TRBV5-6 and TRBJ2-3, is DAGVTQSPTHLIKTRGQQVTLRCSPKSGHDTVSWYQQALGQGPQFIFQYYEEEERQRGNFPDRFSGHQFPNYSSELNVNALLLGDSALYLCASSSPPQGLYEQYFGPGTRLTVL.